Given below is one T cell receptor beta chain in context. Method: immunoSEQ multiplex PCR; TCRdb's copy keeps in-frame clones and lacks some. The data show about 180,000 clones, more than 85% seen once. This entry comes from a study of blood T cell repertoires in COVID-19. As for the study in general: Whether acute or convalescent, the COVID-19 samples came from the United States, Italy and Spain.

Germline loops: CDR1 MDHEN, CDR2 SYDVKM. The CDR3 spans 17 residues. The germline V and J ends were trimmed by 8 bases and 2 bases, with 22 bases remaining between them. Sequencing used peripheral blood. The rearrangement links TRBV28 to TRBJ1-5, with TRBD1 as a possible D gene (6 bases). The TCR comes from a man aged 55-75 years with COVID-19, enrolled during active disease. The CDR3 loop is CASATRRGGRGNQPQHF. The CDR3 coding sequence is TGTGCCAGCGCAACCCGACGGGGGGGGCGGGGCAATCAGCCCCAGCATTTT.